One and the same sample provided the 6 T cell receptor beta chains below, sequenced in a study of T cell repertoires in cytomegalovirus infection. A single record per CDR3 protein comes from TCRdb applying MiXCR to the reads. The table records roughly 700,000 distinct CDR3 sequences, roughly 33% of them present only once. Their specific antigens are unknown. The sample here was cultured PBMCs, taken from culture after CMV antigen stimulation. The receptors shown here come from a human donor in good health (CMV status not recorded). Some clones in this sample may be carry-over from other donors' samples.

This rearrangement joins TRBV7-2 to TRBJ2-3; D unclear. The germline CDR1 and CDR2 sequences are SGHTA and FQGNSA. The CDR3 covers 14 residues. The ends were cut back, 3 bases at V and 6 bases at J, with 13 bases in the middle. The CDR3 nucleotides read TGTGCCAGCAGCTTCTTCGTGGACGGGGATACGCAGTATTTT. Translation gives CASSFFVDGDTQYF. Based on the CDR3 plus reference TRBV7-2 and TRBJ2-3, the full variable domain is GAGVSQSPSNKVTEKGKDVELRCDPISGHTALYWYRQSLGQGLEFLIYFQGNSAPDKSGLPSDRFSAERTGGSVSTLTIQRTQQEDSAVYLCASSFFVDGDTQYFGPGTRLTVL.

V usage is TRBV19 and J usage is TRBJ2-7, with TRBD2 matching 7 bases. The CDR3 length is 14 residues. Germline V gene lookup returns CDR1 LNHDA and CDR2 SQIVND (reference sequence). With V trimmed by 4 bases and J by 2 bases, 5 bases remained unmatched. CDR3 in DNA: TGTGCCAGTAGTAGCCCCGGGAGGACCTACGAGCAGTACTTC. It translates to CASSSPGRTYEQYF.

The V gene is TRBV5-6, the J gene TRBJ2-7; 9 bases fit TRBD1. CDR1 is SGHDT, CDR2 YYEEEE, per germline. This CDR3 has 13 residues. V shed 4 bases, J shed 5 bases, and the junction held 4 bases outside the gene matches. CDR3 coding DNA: TGTGCCAGCAGCAGACAGGGGGAGGACGAGCAGTACTTC. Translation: CASSRQGEDEQYF.

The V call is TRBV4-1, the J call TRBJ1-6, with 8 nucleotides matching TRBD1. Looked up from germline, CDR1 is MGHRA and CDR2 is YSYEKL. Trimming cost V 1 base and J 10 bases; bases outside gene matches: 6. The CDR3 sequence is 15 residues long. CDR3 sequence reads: CASSQGTGRPSPLHF. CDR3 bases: TGCGCCAGCAGCCAAGGGACAGGGCGGCCCTCACCCCTCCACTTT.

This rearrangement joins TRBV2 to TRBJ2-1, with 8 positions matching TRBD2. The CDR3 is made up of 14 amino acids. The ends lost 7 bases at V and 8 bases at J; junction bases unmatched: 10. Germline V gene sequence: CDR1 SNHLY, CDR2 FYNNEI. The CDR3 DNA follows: TGTGCCAGCATTAGAAGCGGGGGAATACATGAGCAGTTCTTC. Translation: CASIRSGGIHEQFF. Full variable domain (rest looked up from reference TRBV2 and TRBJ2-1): EPEVTQTPSHQVTQMGQEVILRCVPISNHLYFYWYRQILGQKVEFLVSFYNNEISEKSEIFDDQFSVERPDGSNFTLKIRSTKLEDSAMYFCASIRSGGIHEQFFGPGTRLTVL.

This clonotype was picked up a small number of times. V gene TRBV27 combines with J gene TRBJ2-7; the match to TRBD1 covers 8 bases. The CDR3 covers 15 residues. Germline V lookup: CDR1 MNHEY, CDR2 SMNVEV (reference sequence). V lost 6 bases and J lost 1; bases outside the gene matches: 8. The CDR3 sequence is CASSLWGTGSYEQYF. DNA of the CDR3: TGTGCCAGCAGCCTCTGGGGGACAGGATCCTACGAGCAGTACTTC.